This T cell receptor beta chain was identified in a study of cytomegalovirus exposure and HLA in healthy donors. Findings and caveats of the study: Equally common other TCR beta chains were less clonally expanded than HLA-associated ones, a later analysis found.

A few counts support this clone. Its antigen is undetermined. At the time of sampling, donors were nominally healthy, though unrecorded immune exposures were likely. Amplification used 60 Vbeta primers and 13 Jbeta primers. Study processing details: An analysis performed later counted 74 million or so unique TCR beta chains (approximately 10 million of them shared). Only in-frame clones appear in the TCRdb table, and some are missing; sequencing was by immunoSEQ multiplex PCR. That table gives V, J and clone size, and the DNA gave D and trimming. The sample includes more than 100,000 clones, about three quarters of them seen just once. The CDR3 covers 16 residues. Germline values: CDR1 LGHNA, CDR2 YNFKEQ. V trimming: 0 bases; J trimming: 4 bases; junction bases outside the gene matches: 5.

Material for sequencing was PBMCs. The TCR originated in a woman aged 40 to 50 in good health and CMV-seropositive. The chain couples TRBV4-2 to TRBJ2-7; 11 bases are a match to TRBD2. The CDR3 reads CASSQEPSGGRYEQYF. The CDR3 DNA reads as TGTGCCAGCAGCCAAGAGCCTAGCGGGGGGCGTTACGAGCAGTACTTC.